The TCR delta chain described here comes from a study of gamma-delta T cells after stem cell transplantation. TCRdb applied CATT to the RT-PCR reads for clone calling. The table lists over a thousand delta-chain clones, over 1.5% of them singletons. The trim removed 1 base at V and 0 bases at J, leaving 10 bases unmatched. CDR1 is GEAIGNYY, CDR2 EKD, per germline. This CDR3 spans 17 amino acids. This clone came up a few times. This likely reflects a read error, since a far larger clone is one base away. This same CDR3 is encoded by further DNA sequences in the sample. The chain uses TRDV2 and TRDJ1, with TRDD3 identical over 7 bases. The TCR sequence derives from a human donor. It is not recorded whose cells these are; they may come from a transplant donor. The sequencing sample was made of gamma-delta T cells. CDR3 region: CACDTLGDKRDTDKLIF. CDR3 in DNA: TGTGCCTGTGACACACTAGGGGATAAACGGGACACCGATAAACTCATCTTT.